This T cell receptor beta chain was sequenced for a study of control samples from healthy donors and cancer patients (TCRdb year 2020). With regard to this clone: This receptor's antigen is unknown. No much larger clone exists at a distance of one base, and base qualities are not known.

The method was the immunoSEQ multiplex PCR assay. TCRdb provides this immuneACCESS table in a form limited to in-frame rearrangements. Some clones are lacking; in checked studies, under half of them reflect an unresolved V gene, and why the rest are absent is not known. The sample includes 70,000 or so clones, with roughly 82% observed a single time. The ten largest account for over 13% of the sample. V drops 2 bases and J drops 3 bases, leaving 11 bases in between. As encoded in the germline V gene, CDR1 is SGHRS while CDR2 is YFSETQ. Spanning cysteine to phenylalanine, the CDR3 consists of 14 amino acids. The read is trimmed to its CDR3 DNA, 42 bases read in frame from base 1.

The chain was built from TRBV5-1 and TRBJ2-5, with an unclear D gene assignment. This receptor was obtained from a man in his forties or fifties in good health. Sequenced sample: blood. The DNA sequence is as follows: TGCGCCAGCAGCTTTACTGCGCAGGAAGAGACCCAGTACTTC. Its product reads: CASSFTAQEETQYF.